These 13 T cell receptor beta chains came from one sample sequenced in a study of cytomegalovirus exposure and HLA in healthy donors. PCR primers comprised 60 Vbeta and 13 Jbeta primers. This table comes from immunoSEQ multiplex PCR, and its TCRdb copy is limited to in-frame clones, with some not included. Of about 150,000 clones in the sample, approximately 81% were seen once. Specimen: PBMCs. Receptors were obtained from a woman in her forties in good health and CMV-seropositive.

The V and J genes are TRBV9 and TRBJ1-6; 10 nucleotides agree with TRBD1. V was clipped by 7 bases and J by 7 bases; unmatched bases: 8. The CDR3 totals 15 residues. Germline V lookup: CDR1 SGDLS, CDR2 YYNGEE. The CDR3 protein is CASGGGQGWNSPLHF. The DNA of the CDR3 is TGTGCCAGCGGGGGGGGACAGGGGTGGAATTCACCCCTCCACTTT.

V and J are TRBV5-1 and TRBJ1-4; the D is unclear. The V end was cut by 0 bases, the J end by 7 bases, with 13 bases between. This CDR3 is 15 amino acids long. From germline, CDR1 is SGHRS and CDR2 YFSETQ. CDR3 protein: CASSLDGEISEKLFF. The DNA for the CDR3 is TGCGCCAGCAGCTTGGATGGGGAGATCAGTGAAAAACTGTTTTTT.

As for this clone: Other DNA sequences in the sample encode the same CDR3. The chain has TRBV5-8 and TRBJ1-5; 10 nucleotides match TRBD1. Germline V CDR1 and CDR2: SGHTS, YDEGEE. The CDR3 has 16 amino acids. V shed 0 bases and J 0 bases; nucleotides not matched to a gene: 0. Here the CDR3 reads CASSLGDRGSNQPQHF. The CDR3 DNA sequence: TGTGCCAGCAGCTTGGGGGACAGGGGTAGCAATCAGCCCCAGCATTTT.

For this clone: Sequence at one end of the junction differs from germline and may be a read error. Other DNA sequences of this sample code for an identical CDR3. The V gene is TRBV19, the J gene TRBJ1-1, with D possibly TRBD1 on 5 matching bases. Looked up from germline, CDR1 is LNHDA and CDR2 is SQIVND (reference sequence). There are 13 residues in the CDR3. For the CDR3, the DNA is TGTGCCAGCAGTATCGGGAAGGGACTTCCCGATGCTTTT. As protein: CASSIGKGLPDAF.

The chain recombines TRBV27 with TRBJ1-1, with a tentative D call TRBD1 (5 bases). CDR3 length: 16 amino acids. The germline gives CDR1 MNHEY, CDR2 SMNVEV (reference sequence). The V end lost 3 bases, the J end lost 0 bases, and 14 bases lay between the germline ends. The CDR3 reads CASSLGQGSMNTEAFF. Here the CDR3 DNA reads TGTGCCAGCAGTTTGGGCCAGGGCTCCATGAACACTGAAGCTTTCTTT.

Written as DNA, the CDR3 is TGCGCCAGCAGCCAAGGACTCCGATCTACCTCCTACAATGAGCAGTTCTTC. Translated, it gives CASSQGLRSTSYNEQFF. The chain couples TRBV4-1 to TRBJ2-1; D gene uncertain. This CDR3 spans 17 amino acids. The V and J ends lost 1 base and 0 bases respectively, with 13 bases between them. Germline V gene lookup returns CDR1 MGHRA and CDR2 YSYEKL.

In DNA form, the CDR3 reads TGTGCCAGTAGCAGACAGGGGGCGCGGGAAGAGACCCAGTACTTC. Residues: CASSRQGAREETQYF. V and J are TRBV19 and TRBJ2-5; 10 positions match TRBD1. The CDR3 runs to 15 residues. After removal of 6 bases from V and 3 bases from J, the junction contained 7 bases not matched to a gene. Germline V gene data show CDR1 as LNHDA and CDR2 as SQIVND (reference sequence).

The CDR3 here is CASSPSVLDFQETQYF. The CDR3 DNA reads TGTGCCAGCTCACCCAGTGTCTTAGACTTCCAAGAGACCCAGTACTTC. The chain employs TRBV18 and TRBJ2-5; D is unclear. Trimming stripped 3 bases from V and 1 base from J, with 15 bases between. CDR1 and CDR2 (germline): KGHSH, LQKENI. The CDR3 contains 16 residues.

This clone was observed once. The chain recombines TRBV27 with TRBJ2-6; TRBD2 matches 11 bases. V gave up 2 bases and J gave up 0 bases; unmatched junction bases: 12. Per the germline V gene, CDR1 is MNHEY and CDR2 is SMNVEV (reference sequence). The CDR3 has 21 residues. In DNA form, the CDR3 reads TGTGCCAGCAGTTTACGATCCCCGGGACTAGCGGCAGTCTCTGGGGCCAACGTCCTGACTTTC. Translating it yields CASSLRSPGLAAVSGANVLTF.

V and J are TRBV2 and TRBJ2-1, with TRBD2 identical over 8 bases. V trimming: 1 base; J trimming: 4 bases; junction bases outside the gene matches: 3. Per germline, CDR1 SNHLY and CDR2 FYNNEI. The CDR3 contains 15 residues. CDR3 sequence (DNA): TGTGCCAGCAGTGAAGGGTTAGCGGGATACAATGAGCAGTTCTTC. Translation: CASSEGLAGYNEQFF.

The chain recombines TRBV19 with TRBJ2-7; 7 bases match TRBD2. The ends lost 6 bases at V and 6 bases at J; junction bases unmatched: 11. Germline lookup yields CDR1 LNHDA and CDR2 SQIVND (reference sequence). The CDR3 is 14 amino acids. Written as DNA, the CDR3 is TGTGCCAGTAGGACCACTAGCGTTGGGGGCGAGCAGTACTTC. Translation gives CASRTTSVGGEQYF.

The chain recombines TRBV7-6 with TRBJ1-1; 8 bases are shared with TRBD1. This CDR3 is built from 14 residues. The V gene end was trimmed by 4 bases and the J gene end by 1 base; junction bases not matched to a gene: 2. Germline CDR1 SGHVS, CDR2 FNYEAQ. The CDR3 nucleotides read TGTGCCAGCAGCTCAGGGACAGGGAACACTGAAGCTTTCTTT. This encodes CASSSGTGNTEAFF.

The rearrangement links TRBV6-1 to TRBJ2-5, with 11 bases matching TRBD2. Trimming cost V 8 bases and J 3 bases; bases outside gene matches: 5. This CDR3 spans 14 amino acids. The germline CDR1 and CDR2 sequences are MNHNS and SASEGT. The CDR3 DNA is TGTGCCAGCCTTAGCGGGGGGGCAAAAGAGACCCAGTACTTC. Protein: CASLSGGAKETQYF.